The next 21 T cell receptor beta chains were all read from a single sample in a study of blood T cell repertoires in COVID-19. The table came from immunoSEQ multiplex PCR; TCRdb's copy has only in-frame clones and leaves some out. Here the sample spans some 80,000 clones, 88% being singletons. Material: peripheral blood. Receptor source: a human donor in a cohort sampled during active COVID-19.

This sequence joins TRBV7-9 and TRBJ2-3, with a possible D match to TRBD2 (6 bases). The CDR3 is 14 amino acids. Germline CDR1 is SEHNR and CDR2 is FQNEAQ (reference sequence). V was cut by 6 bases and J by 0 bases, with 10 bases left in between. In DNA form, the CDR3 reads TGTGCCAGCAGTACCAGCGGGAGCACAGATACGCAGTATTTT. Translating it yields CASSTSGSTDTQYF. Variable domain in full (rest from reference TRBV7-9 and TRBJ2-3): DTGVSQNPRHKITKRGQNVTFRCDPISEHNRLYWYRQTLGQGPEFLTYFQNEAQLEKSRLLSDRFSAERPKGSFSTLEIQRTEQGDSAMYLCASSTSGSTDTQYFGPGTRLTVL.

This chain links TRBV4-3 with TRBJ2-5, with 10 bases aligning to TRBD2. The CDR3 sequence is 16 residues long. The V and J ends lost 0 bases and 4 bases, in that order; junction bases with no gene match: 5. Germline CDR1 LGHNA, CDR2 YSLEER. The CDR3 nucleotides read TGCGCCAGCAGCCAAGACTTAGCGGGGGGTGGAGAGACCCAGTACTTC. It specifies CASSQDLAGGGETQYF.

The V gene is TRBV7-2, the J gene TRBJ2-5; TRBD2 agrees at 10 bases. This CDR3 comprises 18 residues. V lost 5 bases to trimming and J lost 4 bases; unmatched junction nucleotides: 16. The germline CDR1 and CDR2 sequences are SGHTA and FQGNSA. This CDR3 reads CASSPSRRLAGYGETQYF. CDR3 bases: TGTGCCAGCAGCCCCAGTAGAAGACTAGCGGGCTATGGAGAGACCCAGTACTTC.

This clone was seen more than once but under ten times. The gene calls are TRBV6-1 and TRBJ1-6; TRBD1 matches 11 bases. After removal of 3 bases from V and 10 bases from J, the junction contained 5 bases not matched to a gene. The CDR3 has 15 residues. In germline, CDR1 is MNHNS, CDR2 SASEGT. CDR3 in amino acids: CASSDYGQGASPLHF. CDR3 nucleotide sequence: TGTGCCAGCAGTGATTACGGACAGGGGGCCTCACCCCTCCACTTT.

The chain combines TRBV9 with TRBJ2-5; TRBD2 matches at 7 bases. Unmatched junction bases numbered 7, after V lost 3 bases and J lost 2 bases. Germline V CDR1 and CDR2: SGDLS, YYNGEE. The CDR3 runs 15 residues. In DNA form, the CDR3 reads TGTGCCAGCAGCGGTAGGGGACTACTTCAAGAGACCCAGTACTTC. Protein sequence: CASSGRGLLQETQYF.

In DNA, the CDR3 is TGCGCCAGCAGCTTATATCCTAGCGGGGCCTACGAGCAGTACTTC. Its translation: CASSLYPSGAYEQYF. This rearrangement joins TRBV5-1 to TRBJ2-7, with 9 bases lining up with TRBD2. From germline, CDR1 is SGHRS and CDR2 YFSETQ. CDR3 length: 15 amino acids. V shed 2 bases and J 2 bases; nucleotides not matched to a gene: 5. Looking up the rest from reference TRBV5-1 and TRBJ2-7 gives the full variable domain: KAGVTQTPRYLIKTRGQQVTLSCSPISGHRSVSWYQQTPGQGLQFLFEYFSETQRNKGNFPGRFSGRQFSNSRSEMNVSTLELGDSALYLCASSLYPSGAYEQYFGPGTRLTVT.

The chain has TRBV6-2 or TRBV6-3 and TRBJ2-5, with 8 bases lining up with TRBD1. Germline-derived CDR1 and CDR2 are MNHEY and SVGEGT. This CDR3 has 16 amino acids. J was trimmed by 7 bases and V by 4 bases; bases with no gene match: 14. The CDR3 spells CASSSTLDRVVGTQYF. CDR3 sequence (DNA): TGTGCCAGCAGTTCAACCCTGGACAGGGTAGTCGGGACCCAGTACTTC.

This clone was detected once. This chain links TRBV2 with TRBJ1-2, with a possible D match to TRBD1 (5 bases). Trimming cost V 6 bases and J 4 bases, with 18 bases left between them. Germline-derived CDR1 and CDR2 are SNHLY and FYNNEI. CDR3 length: 15 amino acids. The DNA for the CDR3 is TGTGCCAGCAGGCTCAGACTGGACACGTCCTATGGCTACACCTTC. This codes for CASRLRLDTSYGYTF.

The rearrangement links TRBV10-3 to TRBJ2-2; 7 bases are a match to TRBD1. The CDR3 sequence is 16 residues long. V lost 7 bases, J lost 0 bases, and 8 bases stayed unmatched. CDR1 is ENHRY and CDR2 is SYGVKD in the germline V gene. This CDR3 reads CAINKQGPSNTGELFF. DNA for the CDR3: TGTGCCATCAATAAACAGGGGCCGTCGAACACCGGGGAGCTGTTTTTT.

The chain recombines TRBV28 with TRBJ2-3, with 12 positions matching TRBD2. After removal of 6 bases from V and 5 bases from J, the junction contained 3 bases not matched to a gene. CDR3 length equals 14 residues. In germline, CDR1 is MDHEN, CDR2 SYDVKM. Written as DNA, the CDR3 is TGTGCCAGCAGGACTAGCGGGAGCCGAGATACGCAGTATTTT. Translating gives CASRTSGSRDTQYF.

The V gene is TRBV6-6, the J gene TRBJ2-5; TRBD1 matches 8 bases. CDR1 and CDR2 from the germline V gene are MNHNY and SVGAGI (reference sequence). CDR3 size: 15 residues. Trimming removed 4 bases from V and 2 bases from J; junction bases left unmatched: 6. DNA for the CDR3: TGTGCCAGCAGTTCCAGGGGGCTCGGACAAGAGACCCAGTACTTC. It yields the protein CASSSRGLGQETQYF.

The chain recombines TRBV6-2 or TRBV6-3 with TRBJ2-7; TRBD2 matches at 9 bases. The junction had 6 bases not matched to a gene; V was cut back by 5 bases and J by 1 base. Per germline, CDR1 MNHEY and CDR2 SVGEGT. CDR3 size: 15 residues. This CDR3 is CASSLLAGRSYEQYF. In DNA form, the CDR3 reads TGTGCCAGCAGTCTCCTAGCGGGACGATCCTACGAGCAGTACTTC.

V and J are TRBV11-3 and TRBJ2-1; 12 bases map to TRBD1. Germline V gene lookup returns CDR1 SGHNT and CDR2 YENEEA. The V segment lost 4 bases and the J segment 11 bases; nucleotides outside the gene matches: 6. This CDR3 has 14 amino acids. The CDR3 DNA reads as TGTGCCAGCAGCTATGGGACAGGGGGCCTCAAGCAGTTCTTC. Its protein is CASSYGTGGLKQFF.

The chain combines TRBV6-5 with TRBJ2-7; 9 nucleotides agree with TRBD1. Germline loops: CDR1 MNHEY, CDR2 SVGAGI. V lost 5 bases, J lost 2 bases, and 7 bases stayed unmatched. The CDR3 covers 15 residues. This CDR3 reads CASSLLGTGTYEQYF. The CDR3 nucleotides read TGTGCCAGCAGTCTTCTCGGGACAGGGACCTACGAGCAGTACTTC.

This sequence joins TRBV5-1 and TRBJ2-1; perhaps TRBD1 as D (5 bases). V lost 0 bases and J 3 bases, leaving 7 bases between the germline ends. Germline V gene sequence: CDR1 SGHRS, CDR2 YFSETQ. The CDR3 has 14 amino acids. Here the CDR3 reads CASSLDRNYNEQFF. The CDR3 coding sequence is TGCGCCAGCAGCTTGGACAGGAACTACAATGAGCAGTTCTTC. Full variable domain (rest looked up from reference TRBV5-1 and TRBJ2-1): KAGVTQTPRYLIKTRGQQVTLSCSPISGHRSVSWYQQTPGQGLQFLFEYFSETQRNKGNFPGRFSGRQFSNSRSEMNVSTLELGDSALYLCASSLDRNYNEQFFGPGTRLTVL.

This clone was observed a single time. The chain links TRBV27 to TRBJ2-1, with D unresolved. CDR1 MNHEY and CDR2 SMNVEV come from the germline V gene (reference sequence). The CDR3 extends over 13 amino acids. Trimming took off 3 bases at V and 4 bases at J, with 7 bases between the two ends. The CDR3 protein is CASSLSDYNEQFF. In DNA form, the CDR3 reads TGTGCCAGCAGTTTGAGCGATTACAATGAGCAGTTCTTC.

This clone came up a few times. The J gene is TRBJ1-5, the V gene TRBV4-3; D possibly corresponds to TRBD1 (6 bases). Germline V gene data show CDR1 as LGHNA and CDR2 as YSLEER. With 2 bases removed from V and 4 bases from J, the gap between germline ends came to 12 bases. This CDR3 has 15 amino acids. The CDR3 DNA is TGCGCCAGCAGCCAACAGGCTGACAGGAATCAGCCCCAGCATTTT. The encoded protein is CASSQQADRNQPQHF.

V is TRBV7-6 and J is TRBJ2-3; unclear D gene. Trimming removed 5 bases from V and 0 bases from J, with 12 bases in between. Germline CDR1 is SGHVS and CDR2 is FNYEAQ. CDR3 length equals 15 residues. The CDR3 bases are TGTGCCAGCAGCCCCACTACCTCTAGCACAGATACGCAGTATTTT. Protein sequence: CASSPTTSSTDTQYF.

The rearrangement links TRBV7-2 to TRBJ2-1, with unresolved D. V lost 3 bases, J lost 2 bases, and 8 bases lay in between. CDR3 size: 14 residues. Germline V gene lookup returns CDR1 SGHTA and CDR2 FQGNSA. The DNA for the CDR3 is TGTGCCAGCAGCTTTACTACTCCCTACAATGAGCAGTTCTTC. It codes for CASSFTTPYNEQFF.

In this sample, this clone turned up a few times. This chain joins TRBV5-1 and TRBJ2-7; D may be TRBD1 (5 bases). Trimming removed 5 bases from V and 3 bases from J, with 15 bases in between. Germline lookup yields CDR1 SGHRS and CDR2 YFSETQ. This CDR3 has 14 residues. The CDR3 nucleotides read TGCGCCAGCAGTCCTCTAAGGGGCGGCTACGAGCAGTACTTC. This gives the protein CASSPLRGGYEQYF.

The rearrangement uses TRBV3-1 (or the pseudogene TRBV3-2) and TRBJ1-2; no clear D gene. The length of the CDR3 is 15 residues. The germline V gene has CDR1 LGHDT and CDR2 YNNKEL (reference sequence). The ends were cut back, 7 bases at V and 2 bases at J, with 17 bases in the middle. The CDR3 sequence: CASISSERANYGYTF. The CDR3 nucleotides read TGTGCCAGCATCTCTAGCGAAAGGGCAAACTATGGCTACACCTTC.